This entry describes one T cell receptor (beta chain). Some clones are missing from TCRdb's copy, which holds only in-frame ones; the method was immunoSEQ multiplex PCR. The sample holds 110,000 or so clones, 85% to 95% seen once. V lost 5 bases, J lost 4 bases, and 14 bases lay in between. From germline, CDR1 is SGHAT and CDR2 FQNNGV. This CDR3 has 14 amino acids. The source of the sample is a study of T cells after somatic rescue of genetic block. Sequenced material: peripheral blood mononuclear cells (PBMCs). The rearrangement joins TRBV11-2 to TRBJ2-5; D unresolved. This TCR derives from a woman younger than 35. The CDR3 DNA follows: TGTGCCAGCAGCCCTACCAATAGCCGAGAGACCCAGTACTTC. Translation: CASSPTNSRETQYF.